The entry below describes one TCR beta chain. The clone's antigen remains unknown. No base quality information exists; no much larger clone differs at one position. The method behind the library was the immunoSEQ multiplex PCR assay. For the multiplex PCR, a mixture combining 60 forward primers for TCR Vbeta segments and 13 reverse primers for TCR Jbeta segments was used. Amplification of the CDR3 region of rearranged TCR beta genes was performed with a multiplex PCR assay on genomic DNA. On the Illumina HiSeq System, the amplified TCR beta libraries were sequenced as 87-base-pair reads. Concerning the study's data processing: A later analysis counted tens of millions of unique TCR beta chains across the 640 or so repertoires, and some 11 million of these chains were shared by at least two donors. Raw reads were error-corrected and collapsed into unique sequences by a nearest-neighbor algorithm in which closely related sequences were merged to remove PCR and sequencing errors. Alignment of CDR3 sequences to IMGT reference sequences was used to assign V, D and J gene segments. For a sequence to be retained, a match of at least six nucleotides to both a V gene segment and a J gene segment was required. Rearrangements were classified as productive when the CDR3 lacked stop codons and remained in frame with V and J, and all other rearrangements were classified as non-productive. Following IMGT convention, CDR3 was defined as the stretch from the second conserved V-encoded cysteine to the conserved J-encoded phenylalanine. The earlier analysis of about 570 of the donors excluded any sequence lacking an unambiguous match to a single V gene segment. An earlier analysis of around 600 of the donors classified V segments as functional when productive rearrangements were above 56.7% and as segregating when the standard deviation between donors was above 5%. A statistical classification framework was built for diagnosing cytomegalovirus status from the catalog of TCR beta chain sequences. In a later analysis, V and J genes were assigned by comparing TCR nucleotide sequences against IMGT/GENE-DB human TR gene sequences. In a later analysis, CDR3 sequences and most-parsimonious VDJ recombination scenarios were assigned using the TCRdist pipeline. A later analysis defined each TCR beta chain by its CDR3 amino acid sequence plus V-gene family, and excluded reads lacking a unique V-gene family. To address suspected cross-contamination and a sequencing artifact, a later analysis removed 450 to 700 highly shared, low-generation-probability nucleotide sequences. In a later analysis, a clonal expansion index was calculated for each public chain from normalized within-repertoire ranks of inferred template counts. In a later analysis, generation probabilities were computed using a VDJ recombination model fitted to out-of-frame rearrangements, and the results were checked against IGoR. In a later analysis, hypergeometric tests were used to score TCR-TCR, TCR-HLA and TCR-CMV co-occurrence, with a repertoire-size bias correction applied to TCR pairs. In a later analysis, false discovery rates were estimated by permuting HLA or CMV assignments 20 times. In a later analysis, co-occurring TCRs were grouped using DBSCAN, with TCRdist sequence similarity added in when clustering inside HLA-allele-positive subsets. Repertoires with fewer than 30,000 or more than 120,000 public chains, plus five repertoires with anomalous nucleotide sharing, were excluded from co-occurrence clustering. In its TCRdb copy, this immuneACCESS table keeps in-frame sequences only and misses some clones. Where compared with another copy, unresolved V genes explain less than half of these, and the others have no known cause. V and J calls and clone size follow that table, whereas D and trimming were derived from the DNA. Recorded for this sample are about 230,000 clones; roughly 89% of them occurred a single time. Roughly 1% of the sample comes from the top ten.

This entry comes from a study of cytomegalovirus exposure and HLA in healthy donors (dated by TCRdb to 2016 to 2017). For the wider study: According to an earlier analysis of around 600 of the donors, 150 million to 200 million T cells yielded approximately 120 million unique TCR beta sequences and approximately 300 Gb of sequence data. Roughly 320 gigabases of sequencing data and approximately 92 million unique TCR sequences made up an early release that covered under 750 HLA-typed donors. In addition to the first cohort of hundreds of subjects, a separate validation cohort of some 120 different subjects was used. Donor age, sex, ethnicity and CMV serostatus were compiled together with the repertoire data. Of the 300 to 450 genotyped donors, approximately 83% fell in the genetic ancestry cluster associated with self-reported Caucasian donors. A later genetic analysis took genome-wide SNP genotypes for about 55% of the roughly 670 donors and used that subset as a discovery cohort. Typing coverage differed by locus: A, B, C, DRB1 and DQB1 were typed in roughly 620-630 donors, DQA1 in about 560, DPA1 in nearly 610, and DPB1 in just under 480. In an earlier analysis of several hundred of the donors, high-throughput TCR beta sequencing was used to judge whether each TCR beta V gene segment behaved as functional or pseudogenic. On average, approximately 250,000 unique TCR beta nucleotide sequences were sequenced per donor among several hundred genotyped donors of the cohort, with 15% to 20% of those sequences being non-productive. To study patterns of TCR occurrence, a later analysis re-analyzed previously published TCR beta repertoires from hundreds of donors and added high-resolution HLA genotyping. HLA typing included class I and class II loci at four-digit resolution. Rather than drawing on any new phenotypic data, the later analysis identified candidate immune exposures from TCR beta sequences and the way those sequences occurred across donors. The aim of the study was to test whether cataloging public T cell receptors could identify signatures of past pathogen exposure. Using immunosequencing, the study profiled T cell repertoires from around 670 subjects and related those repertoires to cytomegalovirus serostatus. High-throughput TCR immunosequencing, statistical association of individual TCRs with disease status, and machine learning were combined to predict cytomegalovirus infection status. All discovery cohort repertoires had been generated on a single sequencing platform. Four to six DR-DQ haplotypes were handled as single units for association and clustering, since linkage in the cohort was strong. General findings and caveats noted by the study authors: An association between a missense DCLRE1C variant and V-gene and J-gene trimming of TCR beta chains was found in a later genetic analysis and replicated in an independent cohort. In vitro tests confirmed that a few of the cytomegalovirus-associated TCR beta chains recognize cytomegalovirus antigens. Several of the top co-occurrence clusters appeared to be linked to parvovirus B19, influenza, CMV and Epstein-Barr virus, according to a later analysis. Correlated functional status among segregating V segments might be attributable to linkage disequilibrium, but an unknown experimental factor could not be ruled out. CMV serostatus was the only immune exposure information available for the cohort. Across donors, most TCR sequences were observed very rarely, whereas some public TCRs were present in many individuals. The presence/absence analyses assumed that sequencing depth was roughly uniform across donors, and that assumption may not be true. A later genetic analysis reported fewer N-insertions in productive TCRs among donors in an Asian-associated ancestry cluster than the roughly 700-donor mean. An earlier analysis of 587 of the donors showed that most TCR beta V segments appeared in productive rearrangements either about 87% or about 30% of the time, which broadly matched IMGT annotations. Because HLA typing was unavailable for some donors at each locus, only the typed subset was used in association tests. A later analysis found that HLA-associated TCR beta chains were more clonally expanded and had lower generation probabilities than equally common non-associated chains. Because counts were too low, under 20 rarely observed V segments, including chromosome 9 orphons, were left out of the earlier analysis of 500 to 750 of the donors. A group of highly shared sequence variants was considered likely to be a technical artifact of the sequencing pipeline. Cytomegalovirus status was reported to be diagnosed by the classifier with high specificity and sensitivity in both the original and validation cohorts. Strong co-occurrence of HLA alleles, especially DR and DQ, made assigning TCR associations to individual alleles difficult. A later analysis found that most CMV-associated TCR beta chains appeared HLA-restricted, with HLA associations seemingly driven largely by CMV exposure. A further reported finding was that TCR beta sequences accurately predicted the HLA-A and HLA-B alleles for most subjects in the first cohort. A later analysis found that TCR association rates varied across HLA loci, with DRB1 alleles showing the most associated TCRs and HLA-C alleles the fewest. It was suggested by the authors that the approach could potentially be generalized to other disease states and immunological phenotypes. At a false discovery rate of 0.05, a later analysis linked about 16,000 TCR beta sequences to specific HLA alleles. In this cohort, only TCR beta chains were sequenced, and detectable features were limited by the absence of alpha or paired-chain data. A total of about 150 TCR beta chains were listed by the study as associated with cytomegalovirus. Some IMGT-functional V segments, including TRBV6-2 and TRBV6-3, could not be distinguished by the 87-base-pair reads and were therefore excluded.

The cohort consisted of 650 to 850 healthy bone marrow donors. All cohort members were sampled while nominally healthy, although unrecorded immune exposures were likely present. The donor was CMV seronegative and belonged to the group of under 400 seronegative cohort members. Every donor gave a peripheral blood sample, and the peripheral blood mononuclear cells from that sample were used for TCR beta sequencing. The Qiagen DNeasy Blood Extraction Kit was used to extract genomic DNA from the blood cell samples. Germline trimming amounts to 3 bases on V and 4 bases on J, with 7 as the count of junction bases outside the gene matches. Counted from cysteine to phenylalanine, this CDR3 has 17 amino acids. Kept here is only the CDR3 DNA, which spans 51 bases and is read in frame from base 1. Via the germline V gene, CDR1 is SGHRS and CDR2 YFSETQ.

The TCR sequence derives from a young woman in good health and CMV-seronegative. What was sequenced was PBMCs. The sequence links TRBV5-1 to TRBJ2-3; TRBD2 agrees with 14 junctional bases. The encoded CDR3 is CASSSGPGLAGADTQYF. In nucleotides, the sequence is TGCGCCAGCAGCTCTGGCCCGGGACTAGCGGGGGCAGATACGCAGTATTTT.